This is a list of T cell receptor beta chains from one sample in a study of T-cell reconstitution after alpha-beta-depleted transplantation in children. MiXCR was run by TCRdb on the PCR reads, yielding one entry per CDR3 protein. The data contain 700,000 to 850,000 distinct CDR3 sequences, roughly 15% of them singletons. Sequencing used PBMCs, mostly from graft donor cells, obtained 360 days after TCRalphabeta/CD19-depleted stem cell transplant. Receptors were obtained from a male patient younger than 18 who had a stem cell transplant for acute lymphoblastic leukemia, so the T cells may come from the graft donor. CDR3s include the opening cysteine and the closing phenylalanine or tryptophan. A D gene is named only where the DNA matches it firmly. Some rows have no size entry. The others give once, few or many, or a class for an expanded clone.

d_gene: -; abundance: -; v_gene: TRBV15; len: 14; j_gene: TRBJ1-2; CDR3nt: TGTGCCACCAGCAGAGATGTACAGGAATATGGCTACACCTTC; CDR3aa: CATSRDVQEYGYTF
d_gene: -; abundance: few; v_gene: TRBV6-1; len: 14; j_gene: TRBJ1-1; CDR3nt: TGTGCCAGCAGCTTGAAGAGCAGGAGCACTGAAGCTTTCTTT; CDR3aa: CASSLKSRSTEAFF
d_gene: -; abundance: few; v_gene: TRBV6-1; len: 15; j_gene: TRBJ2-6; CDR3nt: TGTGCCAGCAAGAGAGAAAGCTCTGGGGCCAACGTCCTGACTTTC; CDR3aa: CASKRESSGANVLTF
d_gene: -; abundance: -; v_gene: TRBV7-3; len: 13; j_gene: TRBJ1-5; CDR3nt: TGTGCCAGCACCGACAGGCCGGGACAGCCCCAGCATTTT; CDR3aa: CASTDRPGQPQHF
d_gene: -; abundance: -; v_gene: TRBV20-1; len: 14; j_gene: TRBJ2-5; CDR3nt: TGCAGTGCTCCCCAGACCGGGGTCGATGGGGACCAGTACTTC; CDR3aa: CSAPQTGVDGDQYF
d_gene: -; abundance: -; v_gene: TRBV4-1; len: 18; j_gene: TRBJ2-3; CDR3nt: TGCGCCAGCAGCCAGGACCCAGTTGGTAGATCCGGCACAGATACGCAGTATTTT; CDR3aa: CASSQDPVGRSGTDTQYF
d_gene: -; abundance: -; v_gene: TRBV7-3; len: 18; j_gene: TRBJ2-3; CDR3nt: TGTGCCAGCAGCTCGATCCCGGGACCCCTTCCTAGCACAGATACGCAGTATTTT; CDR3aa: CASSSIPGPLPSTDTQYF
d_gene: -; abundance: -; v_gene: TRBV4-2; len: 13; j_gene: TRBJ2-7; CDR3nt: TGTGCCAGCAGCCAAGATACAGCCTACGAGCAGTACTTC; CDR3aa: CASSQDTAYEQYF
d_gene: -; abundance: -; v_gene: TRBV12-3/TRBV12-4; len: 15; j_gene: TRBJ1-5; CDR3nt: TGTGCCAGCAGTTTTCCAGGAGGAAGCAATCAGCCCCAGCATTTT; CDR3aa: CASSFPGGSNQPQHF
d_gene: TRBD1; abundance: many; v_gene: TRBV18; len: 16; j_gene: TRBJ2-3; CDR3nt: TGTGCCAGCTCGCCCCTGGCCCAGGGGGGCACAGATACGCAGTATTTT; CDR3aa: CASSPLAQGGTDTQYF
d_gene: TRBD1; abundance: -; v_gene: TRBV4-2; len: 15; j_gene: TRBJ1-4; CDR3nt: TGTGCCAGCAGCCATCAACAGGGGGCAGGTGAAAAACTGTTTTTT; CDR3aa: CASSHQQGAGEKLFF
d_gene: -; abundance: few; v_gene: TRBV4-1; len: 17; j_gene: TRBJ2-6; CDR3nt: TGCGCCAGCAGCCAAGCCAAGTACAACTCTGGGGCCAACGTCCTGACTTTC; CDR3aa: CASSQAKYNSGANVLTF
d_gene: -; abundance: many; v_gene: TRBV7-9; len: 14; j_gene: TRBJ2-4; CDR3nt: TGTGCCAGCAGCTTTATTGAGGTCGCAAACATTCAGTACTTC; CDR3aa: CASSFIEVANIQYF
d_gene: -; abundance: -; v_gene: TRBV7-2; len: 15; j_gene: TRBJ2-7; CDR3nt: TGTGCCAGCAGCCGACAGGATAGAAGCTCCTACGAGCAGTACTTC; CDR3aa: CASSRQDRSSYEQYF
d_gene: TRBD1; abundance: few; v_gene: TRBV18; len: 13; j_gene: TRBJ1-5; CDR3nt: TGTGCCAGCTCAGCCGACAGGGCTCAGCCCCAGCATTTT; CDR3aa: CASSADRAQPQHF
d_gene: TRBD2; abundance: few; v_gene: TRBV27; len: 18; j_gene: TRBJ2-3; CDR3nt: TGTGCCAGCAGAGAACTAGCGGGAGGGCCGAGAAACACAGATACGCAGTATTTT; CDR3aa: CASRELAGGPRNTDTQYF
d_gene: -; abundance: few; v_gene: TRBV20-1; len: 11; j_gene: TRBJ2-7; CDR3nt: TGCAGTCTCATCCCTTCCTACGAGCAGTACTTC; CDR3aa: CSLIPSYEQYF
d_gene: TRBD2; abundance: many; v_gene: TRBV24-1; len: 19; j_gene: TRBJ2-1; CDR3nt: TGTGCCACCAGTGATTCGGGACTAGCGGGAGGAGGATACAGCAATGAGCAGTTCTTC; CDR3aa: CATSDSGLAGGGYSNEQFF
d_gene: TRBD1; abundance: many; v_gene: TRBV10-3; len: 12; j_gene: TRBJ2-7; CDR3nt: TGTGCCATCAGTACGACAGGGACCGAGCAGTACTTC; CDR3aa: CAISTTGTEQYF
d_gene: -; abundance: few; v_gene: TRBV20-1; len: 14; j_gene: TRBJ2-1; CDR3nt: TGCAGTGCTAGAGCGGGACCCTCCTACAATGAGCAGTTCTTC; CDR3aa: CSARAGPSYNEQFF
d_gene: -; abundance: -; v_gene: TRBV5-1; len: 14; j_gene: TRBJ2-1; CDR3nt: TGCGCCAGCAGAAATCTCCCAGGGGACAATGAGCAGTTCTTC; CDR3aa: CASRNLPGDNEQFF
d_gene: -; abundance: few; v_gene: TRBV13; len: 15; j_gene: TRBJ2-7; CDR3nt: TGTGCCAGCAGCCCCCTCTCTAGTTTGGGCTACGAGCAGTACTTC; CDR3aa: CASSPLSSLGYEQYF
d_gene: -; abundance: many; v_gene: TRBV5-1; len: 15; j_gene: TRBJ2-2; CDR3nt: TGCGCCAGCAGCTCCAACAGGGCTGGGACCGGGGAGCTGTTTTTT; CDR3aa: CASSSNRAGTGELFF
d_gene: -; abundance: -; v_gene: TRBV6-5; len: 15; j_gene: TRBJ2-2; CDR3nt: TGTGCCAGCAGTTACCCCGGCAGCAACACCGGGGAGCTGTTTTTT; CDR3aa: CASSYPGSNTGELFF
d_gene: TRBD2; abundance: -; v_gene: TRBV29-1; len: 17; j_gene: TRBJ2-1; CDR3nt: TGCAGCGTTGACGGGCTAGCGGGAGGGAGCTCCTACAATGAGCAGTTCTTC; CDR3aa: CSVDGLAGGSSYNEQFF
d_gene: -; abundance: -; v_gene: TRBV3-1; len: 12; j_gene: TRBJ1-4; CDR3nt: TGTGCCAGCAGCCAAGACTCCGAAAAACTGTTTTTT; CDR3aa: CASSQDSEKLFF
d_gene: -; abundance: -; v_gene: TRBV6-1; len: 13; j_gene: TRBJ1-2; CDR3nt: TGTGCCAGCAGTCGGGACCTAGACTATGGCTACACCTTC; CDR3aa: CASSRDLDYGYTF
d_gene: -; abundance: few; v_gene: TRBV7-9; len: 13; j_gene: TRBJ2-1; CDR3nt: TGTGCCATTACAGGGAGCTCCTACAATGAGCAGTTCTTC; CDR3aa: CAITGSSYNEQFF
d_gene: -; abundance: many; v_gene: TRBV18; len: 12; j_gene: TRBJ1-6; CDR3nt: TGTGCCAGCTCACCCGGCAGTTCACCCCTCCACTTT; CDR3aa: CASSPGSSPLHF
d_gene: -; abundance: few; v_gene: TRBV7-2; len: 14; j_gene: TRBJ1-1; CDR3nt: TGTGCCAGCAGCTTAACAGGGTCGTGGACTGAAGCTTTCTTT; CDR3aa: CASSLTGSWTEAFF
d_gene: TRBD1; abundance: -; v_gene: TRBV10-3; len: 16; j_gene: TRBJ2-7; CDR3nt: TGTGCTATCAGTGCGTCCTCACAGGGGAGCACCTACGAGCAGTACTTC; CDR3aa: CAISASSQGSTYEQYF
d_gene: -; abundance: -; v_gene: TRBV10-3; len: 15; j_gene: TRBJ2-7; CDR3nt: TGTGCCATCAGTGAGGCCGAGACGGCTGCCTACGAGCAGTACTTC; CDR3aa: CAISEAETAAYEQYF
d_gene: -; abundance: many; v_gene: TRBV11-2; len: 17; j_gene: TRBJ2-7; CDR3nt: TGTGCCAGCAGCTTAGATGAGGGAACCCCCACCCCGTACGAGCAGTACTTC; CDR3aa: CASSLDEGTPTPYEQYF
d_gene: TRBD1; abundance: few; v_gene: TRBV20-1; len: 15; j_gene: TRBJ2-7; CDR3nt: TGCAGTGCTAGAACCGGTATGACAGGGATCAACGAGCAGTACTTC; CDR3aa: CSARTGMTGINEQYF
d_gene: -; abundance: few; v_gene: TRBV24-1; len: 15; j_gene: TRBJ2-7; CDR3nt: TGTGCCACCAGTGATTTGTCTACAGGTCACTACGAGCAGTACTTC; CDR3aa: CATSDLSTGHYEQYF
d_gene: TRBD1; abundance: -; v_gene: TRBV20-1; len: 16; j_gene: TRBJ2-1; CDR3nt: TGCAGTGCTAGAGATCGTCCGGGACAGGGGTTCAATGAGCAGTTCTTC; CDR3aa: CSARDRPGQGFNEQFF
d_gene: -; abundance: -; v_gene: TRBV7-9; len: 14; j_gene: TRBJ2-7; CDR3nt: TGTGCCAGCAGCTCTCAGGTGAGCTCCTACGAGCAGTACTTC; CDR3aa: CASSSQVSSYEQYF
d_gene: -; abundance: -; v_gene: TRBV27; len: 15; j_gene: TRBJ2-7; CDR3nt: TGTGCCAGCAGTTTATCTGGGACACTTTTCTACGAGCAGTACTTC; CDR3aa: CASSLSGTLFYEQYF
d_gene: TRBD2; abundance: few; v_gene: TRBV5-6; len: 15; j_gene: TRBJ2-1; CDR3nt: TGTGCCAGCAGCTTTGGGACTAGCAGGTACAATGAGCAGTTCTTC; CDR3aa: CASSFGTSRYNEQFF
d_gene: TRBD1; abundance: -; v_gene: TRBV2; len: 14; j_gene: TRBJ2-2; CDR3nt: TGTGCCACCGCGGGACAGGGGGTCGCCGGGGAGCTGTTTTTT; CDR3aa: CATAGQGVAGELFF
d_gene: TRBD1; abundance: -; v_gene: TRBV29-1; len: 13; j_gene: TRBJ2-1; CDR3nt: TGCAGCGTTGGTGGACAGGGGGCCGGTGAGCAGTTCTTC; CDR3aa: CSVGGQGAGEQFF
d_gene: -; abundance: -; v_gene: TRBV19; len: 14; j_gene: TRBJ2-1; CDR3nt: TGTGCCAGTAGTATAATTGGGGTCTACAATGAGCAGTTCTTC; CDR3aa: CASSIIGVYNEQFF
d_gene: TRBD1; abundance: many; v_gene: TRBV27; len: 15; j_gene: TRBJ1-1; CDR3nt: TGTGCCAGCAGTTTGGGGACAGGGGGAGGGACTGAAGCTTTCTTT; CDR3aa: CASSLGTGGGTEAFF
d_gene: TRBD2; abundance: -; v_gene: TRBV25-1; len: 15; j_gene: TRBJ2-1; CDR3nt: TGTGCCAGCATTTTTAGCGGGAGGAGAACCAATGAGCAGTTCTTC; CDR3aa: CASIFSGRRTNEQFF
d_gene: -; abundance: -; v_gene: TRBV2; len: 13; j_gene: TRBJ2-1; CDR3nt: TGTGCCAGGGGTCTAAGCTCCTACAATGAGCAGTTCTTC; CDR3aa: CARGLSSYNEQFF